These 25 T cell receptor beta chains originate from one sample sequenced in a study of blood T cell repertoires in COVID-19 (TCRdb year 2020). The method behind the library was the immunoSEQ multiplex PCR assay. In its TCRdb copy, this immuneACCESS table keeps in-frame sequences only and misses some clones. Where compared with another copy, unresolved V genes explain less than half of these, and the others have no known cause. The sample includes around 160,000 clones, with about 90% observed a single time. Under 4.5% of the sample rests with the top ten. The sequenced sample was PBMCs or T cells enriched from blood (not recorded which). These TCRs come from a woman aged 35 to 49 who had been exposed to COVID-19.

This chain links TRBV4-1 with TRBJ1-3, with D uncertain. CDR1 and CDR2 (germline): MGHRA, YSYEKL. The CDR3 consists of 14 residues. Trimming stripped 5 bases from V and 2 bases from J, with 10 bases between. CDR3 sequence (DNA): TGCGCCAGCAGCGCGGATATGGCTGGAAACACCATATATTTT. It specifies CASSADMAGNTIYF.

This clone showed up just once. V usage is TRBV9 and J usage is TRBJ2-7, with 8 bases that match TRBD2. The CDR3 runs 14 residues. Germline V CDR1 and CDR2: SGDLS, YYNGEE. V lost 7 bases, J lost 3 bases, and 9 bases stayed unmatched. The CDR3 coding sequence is TGTGCCAGCTCCCCTCCGGGACTAGTCTACGAGCAGTACTTC. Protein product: CASSPPGLVYEQYF.

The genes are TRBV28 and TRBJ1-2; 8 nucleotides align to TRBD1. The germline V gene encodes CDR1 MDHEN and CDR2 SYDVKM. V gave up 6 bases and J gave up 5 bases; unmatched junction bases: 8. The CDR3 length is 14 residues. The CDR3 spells CASRSGGSVYGYTF. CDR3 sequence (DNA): TGTGCCAGCAGATCAGGGGGCTCGGTTTATGGCTACACCTTC.

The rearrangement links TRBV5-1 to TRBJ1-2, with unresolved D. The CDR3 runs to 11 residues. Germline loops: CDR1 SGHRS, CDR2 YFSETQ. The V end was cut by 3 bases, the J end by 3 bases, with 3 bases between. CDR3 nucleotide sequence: TGCGCCAGCAGCTCGGACTATGGCTACACCTTC. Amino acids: CASSSDYGYTF.

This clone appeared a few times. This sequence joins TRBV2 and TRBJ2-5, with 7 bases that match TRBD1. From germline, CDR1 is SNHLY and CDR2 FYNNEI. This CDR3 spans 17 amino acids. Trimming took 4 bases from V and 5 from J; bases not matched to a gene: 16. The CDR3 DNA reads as TGTGCCAGCAGTGCCCAAGGACAGGCCCGTTCGAAGGAGACCCAGTACTTC. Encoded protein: CASSAQGQARSKETQYF.

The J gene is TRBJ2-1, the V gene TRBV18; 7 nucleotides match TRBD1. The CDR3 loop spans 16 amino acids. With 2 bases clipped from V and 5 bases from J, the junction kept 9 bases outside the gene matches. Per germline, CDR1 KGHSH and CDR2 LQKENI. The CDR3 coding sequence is TGTGCCAGCTCACCATTGTCCGGGACAGCCAACAATGAGCAGTTCTTC. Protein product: CASSPLSGTANNEQFF.

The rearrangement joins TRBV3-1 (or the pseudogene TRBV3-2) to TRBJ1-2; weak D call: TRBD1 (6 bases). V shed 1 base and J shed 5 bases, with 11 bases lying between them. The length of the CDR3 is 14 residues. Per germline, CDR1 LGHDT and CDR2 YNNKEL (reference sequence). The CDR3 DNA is TGTGCCAGCAGCCAAGGTCGAAGGGGGTATGGCTACACCTTC. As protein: CASSQGRRGYGYTF.

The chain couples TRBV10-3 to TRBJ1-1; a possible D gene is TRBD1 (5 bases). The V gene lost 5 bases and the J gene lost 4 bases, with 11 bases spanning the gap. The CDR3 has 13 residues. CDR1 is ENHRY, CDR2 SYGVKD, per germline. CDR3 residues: CAISTQGITEAFF. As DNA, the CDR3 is TGTGCCATCAGTACTCAGGGTATCACTGAAGCTTTCTTT.

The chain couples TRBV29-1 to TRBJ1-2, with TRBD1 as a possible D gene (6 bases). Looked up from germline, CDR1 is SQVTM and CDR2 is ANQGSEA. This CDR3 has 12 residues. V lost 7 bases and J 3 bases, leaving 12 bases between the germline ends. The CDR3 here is CSAEGVHYGYTF. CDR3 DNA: TGCAGCGCCGAGGGGGTCCACTATGGCTACACCTTC.

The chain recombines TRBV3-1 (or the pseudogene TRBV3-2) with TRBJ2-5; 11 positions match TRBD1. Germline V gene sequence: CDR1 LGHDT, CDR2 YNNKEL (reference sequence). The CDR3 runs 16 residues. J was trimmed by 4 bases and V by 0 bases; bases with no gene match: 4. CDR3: CASSQDLGQGAETQYF. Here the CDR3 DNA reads TGTGCCAGCAGCCAAGACCTCGGACAGGGGGCAGAGACCCAGTACTTC.

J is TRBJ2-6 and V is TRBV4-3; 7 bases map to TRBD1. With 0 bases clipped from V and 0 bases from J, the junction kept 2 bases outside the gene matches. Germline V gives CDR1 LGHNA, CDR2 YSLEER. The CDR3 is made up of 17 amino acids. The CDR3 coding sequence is TGCGCCAGCAGCCAAGATAGGGGGCCCTCTGGGGCCAACGTCCTGACTTTC. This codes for CASSQDRGPSGANVLTF.

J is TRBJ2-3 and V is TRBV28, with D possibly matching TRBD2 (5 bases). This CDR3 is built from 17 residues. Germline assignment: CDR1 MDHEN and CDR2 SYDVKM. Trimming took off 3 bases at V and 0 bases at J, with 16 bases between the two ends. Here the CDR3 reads CASSFSLWRTSTDTQYF. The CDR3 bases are TGTGCCAGCAGTTTCTCTCTGTGGCGGACTAGCACAGATACGCAGTATTTT.

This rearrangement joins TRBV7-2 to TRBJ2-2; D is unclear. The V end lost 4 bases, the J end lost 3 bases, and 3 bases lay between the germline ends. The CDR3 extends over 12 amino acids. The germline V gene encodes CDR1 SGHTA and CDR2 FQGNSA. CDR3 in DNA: TGTGCCAGCAGCTCGTACACCGGGGAGCTGTTTTTT. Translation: CASSSYTGELFF.

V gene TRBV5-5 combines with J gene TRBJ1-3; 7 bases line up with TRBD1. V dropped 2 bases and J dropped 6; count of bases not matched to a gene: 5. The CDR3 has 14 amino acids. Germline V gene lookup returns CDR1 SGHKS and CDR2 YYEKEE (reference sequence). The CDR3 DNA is TGTGCCAGCAGCTTTCGGCAGGGGGAAAACACCATATATTTT. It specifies CASSFRQGENTIYF.

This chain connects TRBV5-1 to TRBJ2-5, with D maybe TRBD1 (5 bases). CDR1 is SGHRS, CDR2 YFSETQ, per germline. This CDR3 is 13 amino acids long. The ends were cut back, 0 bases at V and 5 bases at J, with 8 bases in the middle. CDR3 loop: CASSLGQTETQYF. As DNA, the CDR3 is TGCGCCAGCAGCTTGGGACAGACGGAGACCCAGTACTTC.

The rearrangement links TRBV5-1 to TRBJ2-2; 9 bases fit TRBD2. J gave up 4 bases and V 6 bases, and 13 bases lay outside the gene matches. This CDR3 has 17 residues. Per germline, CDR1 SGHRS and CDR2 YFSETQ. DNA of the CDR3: TGCGCCAGCACCTCTGAACGCGGGGGGGCCTTCACCGGGGAGCTGTTTTTT. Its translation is CASTSERGGAFTGELFF.

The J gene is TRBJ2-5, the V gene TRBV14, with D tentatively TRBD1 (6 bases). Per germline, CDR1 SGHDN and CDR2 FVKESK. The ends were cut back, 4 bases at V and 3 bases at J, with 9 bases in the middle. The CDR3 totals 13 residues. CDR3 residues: CASSRGQKETQYF. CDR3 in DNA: TGTGCCAGCAGCCGGGGACAAAAAGAGACCCAGTACTTC.

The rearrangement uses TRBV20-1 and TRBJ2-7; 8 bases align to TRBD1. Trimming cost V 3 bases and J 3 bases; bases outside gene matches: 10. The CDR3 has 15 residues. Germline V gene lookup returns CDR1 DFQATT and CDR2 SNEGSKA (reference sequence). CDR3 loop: CSASQARGRDYEQYF. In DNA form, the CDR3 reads TGCAGTGCTAGTCAAGCCAGGGGGCGCGACTACGAGCAGTACTTC.

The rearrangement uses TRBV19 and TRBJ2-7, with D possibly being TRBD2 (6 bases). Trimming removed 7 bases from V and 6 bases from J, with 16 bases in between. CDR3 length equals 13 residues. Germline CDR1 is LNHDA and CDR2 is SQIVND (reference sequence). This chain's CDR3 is CASIGAGGSEQYF. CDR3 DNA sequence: TGTGCCAGTATAGGTGCCGGGGGAAGCGAGCAGTACTTC.

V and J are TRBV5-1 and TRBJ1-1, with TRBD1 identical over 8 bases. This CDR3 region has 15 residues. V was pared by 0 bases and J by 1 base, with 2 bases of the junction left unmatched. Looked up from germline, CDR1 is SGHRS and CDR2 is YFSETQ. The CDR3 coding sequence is TGCGCCAGCAGCTTGGGAGACAGGGGGAACACTGAAGCTTTCTTT. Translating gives CASSLGDRGNTEAFF.

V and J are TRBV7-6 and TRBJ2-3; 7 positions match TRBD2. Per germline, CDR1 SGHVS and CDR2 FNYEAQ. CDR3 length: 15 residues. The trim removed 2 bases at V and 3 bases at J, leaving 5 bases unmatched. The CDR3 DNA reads TGTGCCAGCAGCTTACTAGCGGTGGGGACAGATACGCAGTATTTT. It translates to CASSLLAVGTDTQYF.

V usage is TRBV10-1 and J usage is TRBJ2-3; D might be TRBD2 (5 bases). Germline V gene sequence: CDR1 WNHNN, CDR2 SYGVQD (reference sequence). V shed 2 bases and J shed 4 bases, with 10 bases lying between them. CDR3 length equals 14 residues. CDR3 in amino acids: CASSERGGADTQYF. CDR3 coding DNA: TGCGCCAGCAGTGAGCGGGGTGGGGCAGATACGCAGTATTTT.

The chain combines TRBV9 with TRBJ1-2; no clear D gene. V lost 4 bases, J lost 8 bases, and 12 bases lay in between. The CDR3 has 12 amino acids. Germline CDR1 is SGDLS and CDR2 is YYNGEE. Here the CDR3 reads CASSRDIWGYTF. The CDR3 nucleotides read TGTGCCAGCAGCAGAGATATTTGGGGCTACACCTTC.

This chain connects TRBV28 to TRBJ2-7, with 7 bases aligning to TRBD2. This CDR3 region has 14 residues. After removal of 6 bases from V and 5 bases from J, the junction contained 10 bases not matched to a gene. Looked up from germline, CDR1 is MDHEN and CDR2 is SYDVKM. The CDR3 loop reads CASRTPWGGDEQYF. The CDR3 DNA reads TGTGCCAGCAGAACCCCTTGGGGGGGGGACGAGCAGTACTTC.

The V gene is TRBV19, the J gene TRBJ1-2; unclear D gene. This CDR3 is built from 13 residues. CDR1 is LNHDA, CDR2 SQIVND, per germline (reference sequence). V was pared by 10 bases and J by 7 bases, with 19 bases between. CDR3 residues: CATSPGGVSGYTF. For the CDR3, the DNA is TGTGCCACCTCCCCTGGCGGAGTCTCTGGCTACACCTTC.